Below, one T cell receptor beta chain is given with its context. These data originate in a study of shared clonotypes between healthy human individuals. Amplification in unsorted PBMC replicate PCRs started from around 0.3 ug DNA, which equals 25,000 to 35,000 T cell genomes. The team ran DNA from unsorted PBMCs on ten immunoSEQ deep assay plates for sequencing. Sequencing used immunoSEQ multiplex PCR; TCRdb keeps in-frame clones, though not all of them. The sample includes about half a million clones, approximately 80% of them seen just once. Trimming left V 7 bases short and J 1 base short, with 16 bases between. Germline lookup yields CDR1 MNHEY and CDR2 SMNVEV (reference sequence). The CDR3 has 16 residues. The donors were all Caucasian adults (living in Nashville, Tennessee).

The receptor was isolated from a woman in her thirties or forties in good health. Some clones in this sample may be carry-over from other donors' samples. The chain couples TRBV27 to TRBJ2-2, with D possibly TRBD2 on 5 matching bases. Sequenced material: PBMCs. The CDR3, as DNA: TGTGCCAGCACCTATCTGGCGGGCGGGAACACCGGGGAGCTGTTTTTT. Translation: CASTYLAGGNTGELFF.